This TCR beta chain appears in the sequencing data of a study of sequential checkpoint blockade in melanoma (dated 2019 in TCRdb). Broadly, across the study: Patients were randomized 1:1 to first-line nivolumab followed by ipilimumab (arm A) or ipilimumab followed by nivolumab (arm B). Maintenance nivolumab came after both trial sequences. The full study reports these points: The model for predicting response that combines TCR metrics with mutation burden needs to be validated in larger, independent patient cohorts.

CDR1 and CDR2, per the germline V gene (reference sequence), are LNHNV and YYDKDF. V trim: 1 base; J trim: 5 bases; unmatched bases: 7. The CDR3 spans 15 residues, from the cysteine through the phenylalanine. Only CDR3 DNA is held: 45 bases, read in frame from base 1. The treatment or condition label on this specimen signifies: randomized to nivolumab then ipilimumab (arm A) or the reverse (arm B). No trial patient had received prior DNA-damaging chemotherapy. Thawed PBMCs were sorted on a FACS Aria II flow cytometer to isolate live CD3+CD8+ cells negative for CD19 and CD56. Samples were obtained from patients with melanoma enrolled in CheckMate 064, a randomized, open-label phase II trial of sequential checkpoint blockade. Leukapheresis was used to collect peripheral blood mononuclear cells, which were then purified with Ficoll-Paque and frozen in human serum with about 9.3% DMSO. Immediately after sorting, the purity of sorted blood CD3+CD8+ cells was verified to be >95%, after which DNA was extracted.

TCRbeta CDR3 regions were immunosequenced from genomic DNA with the immunoSEQ Assay. Genomic DNA was amplified by bias-controlled multiplex PCR before high-throughput sequencing. Turning to the authors' computational methods: To quantify the absolute abundance of each unique TCRbeta CDR3 region, the sequences were collapsed and filtered. Clonality, defined as 1 minus Pielou's evenness, was calculated using only productive rearrangements. Clones with significantly greater frequencies in on-treatment versus baseline samples were identified using a previously published method. Here the immuneACCESS table is served through TCRdb, limited to in-frame sequences with V and J called. Missing clones are a known gap in these copies; in checked studies unresolved V genes cover under half, and the rest lacks a known reason. That table gives V, J and clone size, and the DNA gave D and trimming. Counted in this sample were 13,000 or so clones; about three quarters of them appeared once. In total, the top ten clones hold 30% to 35% of the sample.

This clone is a singleton in its sample. What antigen it recognizes has not been identified. No base quality information exists; no much larger clone differs at one position. At the DNA level, this CDR3 is encoded by other sequences in the same sample as well. The chain uses TRBV15 and TRBJ2-5, and TRBD1 matches 7 of the central bases. Source: CD8+ T cells sorted from blood (inferred from file names), taken from a patient given nivolumab and ipilimumab in sequence. This TCR derives from a human donor with melanoma. Read as DNA, the sequence is TGTGCCACCAGCAGAGGACAGGGAGCGGCCGAGACCCAGTACTTC. The resulting protein is CATSRGQGAAETQYF.